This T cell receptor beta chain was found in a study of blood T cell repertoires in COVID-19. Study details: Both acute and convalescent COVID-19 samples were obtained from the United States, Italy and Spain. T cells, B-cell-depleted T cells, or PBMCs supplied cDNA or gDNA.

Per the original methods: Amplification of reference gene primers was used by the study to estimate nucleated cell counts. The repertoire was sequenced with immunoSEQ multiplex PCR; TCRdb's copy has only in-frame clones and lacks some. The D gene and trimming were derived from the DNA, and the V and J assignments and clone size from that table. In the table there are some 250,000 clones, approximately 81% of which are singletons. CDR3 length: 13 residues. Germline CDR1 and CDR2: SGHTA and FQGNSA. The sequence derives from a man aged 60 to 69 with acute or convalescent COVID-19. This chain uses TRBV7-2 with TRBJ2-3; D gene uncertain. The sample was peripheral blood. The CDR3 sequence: CGSRKEVEDTQYF. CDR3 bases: TGTGGAAGCAGGAAAGAAGTAGAAGATACGCAGTATTTT.